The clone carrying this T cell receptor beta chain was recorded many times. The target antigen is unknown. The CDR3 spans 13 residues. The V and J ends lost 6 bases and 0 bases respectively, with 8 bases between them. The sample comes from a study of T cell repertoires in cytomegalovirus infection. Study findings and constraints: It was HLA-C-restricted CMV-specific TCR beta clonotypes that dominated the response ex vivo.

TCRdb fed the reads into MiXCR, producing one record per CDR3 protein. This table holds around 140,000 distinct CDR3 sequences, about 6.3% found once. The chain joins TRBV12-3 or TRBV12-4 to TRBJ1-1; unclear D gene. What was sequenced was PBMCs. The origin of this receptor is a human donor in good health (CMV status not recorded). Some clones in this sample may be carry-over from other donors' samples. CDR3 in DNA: TGTGCCAGCAGCCGAAATATGAACACTGAAGCTTTCTTT. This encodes CASSRNMNTEAFF.